Sequencing of this TCR beta chain was carried out in a study of naive and memory T cell subsets. Study-wide results and caveats: Expression changes during T cell differentiation may affect RNA-based TCR counts.

The germline V gene has CDR1 LNHDA and CDR2 SQIVND (reference sequence). The CDR3 has 12 amino acids. V shed 7 bases and J shed 4 bases, with 10 bases lying between them. This clonotype was counted many times. What it recognizes is unknown. Two oligonucleotides, mixed equimolar, formed the beta constant-region primer covering TRBC1 and TRBC2. TCRdb fed the UMI-ligation and nested PCR reads into MiXCR, producing one record per CDR3 protein. In the table there are 70,000 to 95,000 distinct CDR3 sequences, roughly 7% of which are singletons. The sequence derives from a human donor in good health. The sample comprised central memory CD4+ T cells from blood. The J gene is TRBJ1-2, the V gene TRBV19; D gene ambiguous. CDR3 residues: CASTPDFYGYTF. As DNA, the CDR3 is TGTGCCAGTACCCCCGATTTCTATGGCTACACCTTC.